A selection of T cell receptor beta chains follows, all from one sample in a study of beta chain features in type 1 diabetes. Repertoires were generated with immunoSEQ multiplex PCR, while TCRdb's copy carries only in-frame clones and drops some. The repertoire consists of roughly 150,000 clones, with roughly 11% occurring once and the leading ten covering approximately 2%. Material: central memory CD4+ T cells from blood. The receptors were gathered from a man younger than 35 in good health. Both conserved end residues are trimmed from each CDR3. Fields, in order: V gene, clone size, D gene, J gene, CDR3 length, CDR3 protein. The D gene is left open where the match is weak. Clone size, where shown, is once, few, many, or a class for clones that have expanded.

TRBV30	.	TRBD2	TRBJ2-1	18	AWIDPSGLAGGSSYNEQF
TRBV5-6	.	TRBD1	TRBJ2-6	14	ASSPRGFAGANVLT
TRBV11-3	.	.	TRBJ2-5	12	ASTPGAPGLTQY
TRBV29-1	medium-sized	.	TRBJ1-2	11	SVEERDRHGYT
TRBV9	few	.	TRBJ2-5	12	ASSVPSAQETQY
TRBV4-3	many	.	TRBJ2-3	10	ASSQDTDTQY
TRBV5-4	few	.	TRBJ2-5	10	ASRSGQETQY
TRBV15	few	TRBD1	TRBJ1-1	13	ATSREKGANTEAF
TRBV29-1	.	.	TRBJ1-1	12	SVEVAGEGTEAF
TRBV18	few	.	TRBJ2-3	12	ASSPPPVSDTQY
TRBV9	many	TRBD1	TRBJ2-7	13	ASSVAGTGTYEQY
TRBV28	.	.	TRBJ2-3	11	AVGGGLTDTQY
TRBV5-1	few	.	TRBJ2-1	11	ASSFPGYNEQF
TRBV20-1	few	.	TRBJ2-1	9	SAGKGNEQF
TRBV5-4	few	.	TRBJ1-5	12	ASSQDARDQPQH
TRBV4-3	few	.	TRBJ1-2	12	ASSQDLAGPGYT
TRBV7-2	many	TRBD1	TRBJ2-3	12	ASSRGTGADTQY
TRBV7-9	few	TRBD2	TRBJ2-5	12	ASSLGGRAETQY
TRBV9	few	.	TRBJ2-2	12	ASSGTVNTGELF
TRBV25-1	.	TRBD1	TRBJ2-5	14	ASSALRDRLAETQY
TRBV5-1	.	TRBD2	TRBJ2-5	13	ASSSWTSGTETQY
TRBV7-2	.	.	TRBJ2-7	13	ASSLDLGRMYEQY
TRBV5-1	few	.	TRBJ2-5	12	ASSLASRQETQY
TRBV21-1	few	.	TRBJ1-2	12	ASRPERGNYGYT
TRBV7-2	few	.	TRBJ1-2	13	ASSRQRPIAGGYT
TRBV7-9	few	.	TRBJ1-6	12	ASSLGTVRGTLH
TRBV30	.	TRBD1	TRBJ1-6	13	AWSTSGTGRSPLH
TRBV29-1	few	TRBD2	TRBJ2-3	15	SVVATSGRAGRGTQY
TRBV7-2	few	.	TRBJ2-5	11	ASSFKQTETQY
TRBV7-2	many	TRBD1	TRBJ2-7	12	ASSLGTGRYEQY
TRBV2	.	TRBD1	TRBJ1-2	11	ASSGQGVKGYT
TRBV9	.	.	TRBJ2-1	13	ASSVMGGVNNEQF
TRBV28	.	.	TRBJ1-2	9	AVGRLYGYT
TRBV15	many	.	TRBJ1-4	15	ATSRSPQGPTNEKLF
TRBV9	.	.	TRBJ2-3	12	ASSAKLVTDTQY
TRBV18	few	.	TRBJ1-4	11	ASSRESGEKLF
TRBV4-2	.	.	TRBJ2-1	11	ASSQDGGNEQF
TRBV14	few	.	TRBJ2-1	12	ASSQENFWDEQF
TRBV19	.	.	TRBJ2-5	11	ASSMTVQETQY
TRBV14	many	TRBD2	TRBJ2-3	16	ASSHQIGGLAVLNTQY
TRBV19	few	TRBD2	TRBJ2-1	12	ASSPGTSVREQF
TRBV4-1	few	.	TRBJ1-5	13	ASSQAPGGNQPQH
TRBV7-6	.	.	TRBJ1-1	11	AIKTASIGEAF
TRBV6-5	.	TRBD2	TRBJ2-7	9	AIAGGYEQY
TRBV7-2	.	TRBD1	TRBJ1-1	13	ASSSQTGPNTEAF
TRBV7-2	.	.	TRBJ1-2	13	ASSFEQGRNYGYT
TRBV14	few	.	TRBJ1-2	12	ASNPVGARGGYT
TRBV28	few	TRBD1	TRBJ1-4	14	ASSPPPGGPNEKLF
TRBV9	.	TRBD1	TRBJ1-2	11	ASGRPSGGGYT
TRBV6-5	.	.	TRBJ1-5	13	ASSTRDGGNQPQH
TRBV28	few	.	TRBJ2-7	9	ASRLVYEQY